The entry that follows covers one TCR beta chain sequence. Profiling relied on immunoSEQ multiplex PCR, and the TCRdb table lists in-frame clones only, not all of them. The sample consists of 1.4 million or so clones, approximately 98.5% of them appearing once. This specimen comes from a study of shared clonotypes between healthy human individuals. This CDR3 region has 10 residues. Germline V gene lookup returns CDR1 DFQATT and CDR2 SNEGSKA (reference sequence). The V gene lost 3 bases and the J gene lost 7 bases, with 6 bases spanning the gap. Source material: naive CD4+ T cells sorted from blood. Noted subset: CD45RA+ positively selected. The TCR comes from a man between 25 and 39 years old in good health. The chain couples TRBV20-1 to TRBJ1-2; the D is unclear. In DNA form, the CDR3 reads TGCAGTGCTAGGGACGGTGGCTACACCTTC. The encoded protein is CSARDGGYTF.